The next 30 T cell receptor beta chains were all read from a single sample in a study of blood T cells in healthy people across ages (dated by TCRdb to about 2015). Libraries were built with 5' RACE. Data came from an Illumina HiSeq 2500. A second PCR of about 6 to 11 cycles was performed with a sample-barcoded 5' primer and a J-beta primer mix. TCRdb redid the processing of the public reads, applying fastp at Q25 and MiXCR, and retained in-frame beta chains. Under each unique CDR3 protein, matching rows form one entry showing the most common genes and DNA. Within this sample are roughly 500,000 distinct CDR3 sequences, with 27% of them counted one time only. The top ten clonotypes cover around 20% of the sample. Sequenced material: blood. Every receptor here comes from a woman in her seventies in good health.

The chain carries TRBV7-8 and TRBJ2-1; unclear D gene. Trimming shortened V by 0 bases and J by 6 bases, and 12 bases separated the two germline ends. The germline CDR1 and CDR2 sequences are SGHVS and FQNEAQ. CDR3 length: 15 amino acids. CDR3 bases: TGTGCCAGCAGCTTAGCGCTGTGGAGCGCCAATGAGCAGTTCTTC. Amino acid sequence: CASSLALWSANEQFF. Based on the CDR3 plus reference TRBV7-8 and TRBJ2-1, the full variable domain is GAGVSQSPRYKVAKRGQDVALRCDPISGHVSLFWYQQALGQGPEFLTYFQNEAQLDKSGLPSDRFFAERPEGSVSTLKIQRTQQEDSAVYLCASSLALWSANEQFFGPGTRLTVL.

CDR3 residues: CASSRGGQGPLEQYF. CDR3 sequence (DNA): TGCGCCAGCAGCCGAGGGGGACAGGGTCCTCTCGAGCAGTACTTC. The rearrangement links TRBV4-1 to TRBJ2-7, with TRBD1 matching over 9 bases. Germline values: CDR1 MGHRA, CDR2 YSYEKL. The CDR3 contains 15 residues. V dropped 4 bases and J dropped 6; count of bases not matched to a gene: 10.

This clonotype was detected a few times. The junction and the germline gene differ at one end; a read error may be behind it. The chain combines TRBV20-1 with TRBJ2-7; 7 bases map to TRBD2. The CDR3 has 14 amino acids. The germline CDR1 and CDR2 sequences are DFQATT and SNEGSKA (reference sequence). The CDR3 loop reads CSAHRAGTSDEQYF. CDR3 in DNA: TGCAGTGCTCACCGAGCGGGGACCTCCGACGAGCAGTACTTC.

This clonotype was observed a few times. This chain links TRBV4-3 with TRBJ2-1; 9 bases agree with TRBD2. Germline assignment: CDR1 LGHNA and CDR2 YSLEER. J was trimmed by 7 bases and V by 1 base; bases with no gene match: 8. The length of the CDR3 is 16 residues. Written as DNA, the CDR3 is TGCGCCAGCAGCCAAGTCGGGAGCGGGGGGAGAAATGAGCAGTTCTTC. This translates into CASSQVGSGGRNEQFF.

This clonotype was detected a few times. The rearrangement links TRBV5-1 to TRBJ2-5, with 12 bases matching TRBD2. In germline, CDR1 is SGHRS, CDR2 YFSETQ. The V gene end was trimmed by 3 bases and the J gene end by 2 bases; junction bases not matched to a gene: 8. The CDR3 is made up of 17 amino acids. This chain's CDR3 is CASSSGTLAGGQETQYF. CDR3 sequence (DNA): TGCGCCAGCAGCTCGGGAACACTAGCGGGGGGACAAGAGACCCAGTACTTC.

This clonotype has more than one count but fewer than ten. One end of the junction does not line up with germline, which may come from a read error. This chain connects TRBV6-5 to TRBJ1-2; D gene uncertain. The CDR3 runs to 12 residues. Germline lookup yields CDR1 MNHEY and CDR2 SVGAGI. This CDR3 reads CASARKGYGYAF. In DNA, the CDR3 is TGTGCCAGCGCTAGGAAAGGGTATGGCTACGCCTTC.

This clonotype showed up just a few times. V is TRBV5-1 and J is TRBJ2-5; 10 bases agree with TRBD2. The DNA matches TRBJ2-7 better at its end, which makes the J call doubtful. Germline loops: CDR1 SGHRS, CDR2 YFSETQ. The CDR3 loop spans 15 amino acids. The CDR3 reads CASSLSGGYRYEQYF. CDR3 bases: TGCGCCAGCAGCCTTAGCGGGGGGTACCGTTACGAGCAGTACTTC.

This clonotype was detected only a few times. This rearrangement joins TRBV12-3 or TRBV12-4 to TRBJ2-1; D gene unclear. The J call may be incorrect, as the DNA end agrees better with TRBJ2-7. The CDR3 extends over 13 amino acids. The CDR3 DNA follows: TGTGCCAGCAGTTACGGGTCCTCCTACGAGCAGTACTTC. This translates into CASSYGSSYEQYF.

The chain employs TRBV4-2 and TRBJ2-1, with D possibly TRBD1 on 7 matching bases. V lost 0 bases and J 5 bases, leaving 14 bases between the germline ends. Per the germline V gene, CDR1 is LGHNA and CDR2 is YNFKEQ. This CDR3 is 16 amino acids long. This CDR3 reads CASSQEGGGLDNEQFF. The DNA for the CDR3 is TGTGCCAGCAGCCAAGAAGGAGGGGGCTTAGACAATGAGCAGTTCTTC.

Comments on this clonotype: A much larger clone differs from this one at a single base, so this may be a read error. The J gene is TRBJ2-5, the V gene TRBV20-1; D unclear. The germline CDR1 and CDR2 sequences are DFQATT and SNEGSKA (reference sequence). CDR3 length: 13 amino acids. Here the CDR3 DNA reads TGCAATGCTAGGTACCCGGAACAAGAGACCCAGTACTTC. As protein: CNARYPEQETQYF.

The genes are TRBV20-1 and TRBJ2-3; D perhaps matches TRBD1 (6 bases). This CDR3 has 14 amino acids. Germline lookup yields CDR1 DFQATT and CDR2 SNEGSKA (reference sequence). Trimming removed 1 base from V and 2 bases from J, with 10 bases in between. CDR3 amino acids: CSARAGAITDTQYF. The CDR3 DNA reads TGCAGTGCTAGAGCAGGGGCAATCACAGATACGCAGTATTTT.

This clonotype was seen a few times. The CDR3 region has the DNA TGCAGCGTCGCCTCGGGTGAGCAGTTCTTC. It specifies CSVASGEQFF. The chain is built from TRBV29-1 and TRBJ2-5, with no clear D. The DNA end is a closer match to TRBJ2-1, so the J assignment may be wrong. Germline loops: CDR1 SQVTM, CDR2 ANQGSEA. CDR3 length equals 10 residues.

This clonotype showed up just a few times. The rearrangement links TRBV7-2 to TRBJ2-4, with TRBD1 as a possible D gene (6 bases). The CDR3 length is 15 residues. V was clipped by 5 bases and J by 1 base, with 12 bases between them. From germline, CDR1 is SGHTA and CDR2 FQGNSA. CDR3: CASSLVGAAKNIQYF. CDR3 nucleotide sequence: TGTGCCAGCAGCCTGGTGGGGGCGGCCAAAAACATTCAGTACTTC. The variable domain in full, with the rest retrieved from reference TRBV7-2 and TRBJ2-4, is GAGVSQSPSNKVTEKGKDVELRCDPISGHTALYWYRQSLGQGLEFLIYFQGNSAPDKSGLPSDRFSAERTGGSVSTLTIQRTQQEDSAVYLCASSLVGAAKNIQYFGAGTRLSVL.

V usage is TRBV6-2 or TRBV6-3 and J usage is TRBJ1-5; 7 nucleotides agree with TRBD1. Germline values: CDR1 MNHEY, CDR2 SVGEGT. V dropped 1 base and J dropped 6; count of bases not matched to a gene: 6. The CDR3 extends over 15 amino acids. Here the CDR3 DNA reads TGTGCCAGCAGTTACTTGGGGACAGTGAGTCAGCCCCAGCATTTT. This sequence encodes CASSYLGTVSQPQHF.

This clonotype appeared a few times. This could be a read error, since a much larger clone is one nucleotide away. This chain connects TRBV4-3 to TRBJ2-2, with D maybe TRBD2 (5 bases). The germline CDR1 and CDR2 sequences are LGHNA and YSLEER. The CDR3 has 16 amino acids. The CDR3 sequence is CASSQDRASRTGELLF. As DNA, the CDR3 is TGCGCCAGCAGCCAAGATCGGGCCTCGCGCACCGGGGAGCTGCTTTTT.

The chain couples TRBV4-3 to TRBJ1-3; TRBD1 is a possible D gene (5 bases). Trimming stripped 0 bases from V and 8 bases from J, with 17 bases between. CDR1 is LGHNA, CDR2 YSLEER, per germline. The CDR3 length is 16 residues. In DNA, the CDR3 is TGCGCCAGCAGCCAAGATCTGGGGCGAACGTGGGACACCATATATTTT. Protein: CASSQDLGRTWDTIYF.

The chain couples TRBV10-3 to TRBJ2-3; D unresolved. The CDR3 spans 11 residues. V lost 3 bases to trimming and J lost 8 bases, with 6 bases between them. CDR1 and CDR2 from the germline V gene are ENHRY and SYGVKD. CDR3 in amino acids: CAISDGGTQYF. The CDR3 DNA is TGTGCCATCAGTGATGGTGGTACGCAGTATTTT.

V usage is TRBV3-1 and J usage is TRBJ2-7; the D call may be TRBD1 or TRBD2 (6 bases each). Trimming took off 4 bases at V and 4 bases at J, with 20 bases between the two ends. This CDR3 region has 16 residues. CDR1 and CDR2 from the germline V gene are LGHDT and YNNKEL (reference sequence). CDR3 coding DNA: TGTGCCAGCAGCCCCCGCTTGGGGGGCGGAATATACGAGCAGTACTTC. It encodes CASSPRLGGGIYEQYF.

The chain uses TRBV29-1 and TRBJ2-5; TRBD2 matches at 9 bases. There are 14 residues in the CDR3. Germline CDR1 and CDR2: SQVTM and ANQGSEA. After removal of 3 bases from V and 4 bases from J, the junction contained 6 bases not matched to a gene. CDR3 region: CSVDLGTSLETQYF. The CDR3 DNA is TGCAGCGTTGATTTGGGGACTAGCCTAGAGACCCAGTACTTC.

The sample holds a few counts of this clonotype. The gene calls are TRBV5-1 and TRBJ1-5; D not certain. Germline V lookup: CDR1 SGHRS, CDR2 YFSETQ. V lost 5 bases and J lost 1, with 7 bases in between. This CDR3 has 13 amino acids. CDR3 DNA: TGCGCCAGCAGTGTCTTGAGCAATCAGCCCCAGCATTTT. As protein: CASSVLSNQPQHF.

This clonotype was detected a few times. The genes are TRBV5-1 and TRBJ2-7; D is possibly TRBD1 (6 bases). Germline-derived CDR1 and CDR2 are SGHRS and YFSETQ. Trimming removed 0 bases from V and 5 bases from J, with 9 bases in between. The CDR3 contains 13 residues. The CDR3: CASSLGDNNEQYF. As DNA, the CDR3 is TGCGCCAGCAGCTTGGGGGACAACAACGAGCAGTACTTC.

This clonotype was recorded a few times. The chain joins TRBV7-9 to TRBJ2-3; a possible D gene is TRBD2 (6 bases). Germline V gene data show CDR1 as SEHNR and CDR2 as FQNEAQ (reference sequence). There are 18 residues in the CDR3. The V end was cut by 2 bases, the J end by 6 bases, with 24 bases between. The CDR3 region has the DNA TGTGCCAGCAGCTTACCACTGACTAGTTACTCTTCTGGGGATACGCAGTATTTT. Translating gives CASSLPLTSYSSGDTQYF.

Only a few counts were recorded for this clonotype. This chain links TRBV14 with TRBJ2-5; TRBD1 might be the D (7 bases). The CDR3 is made up of 16 amino acids. V gave up 4 bases and J gave up 1 base, with 16 bases separating them. Germline CDR1 reads SGHDN; CDR2 reads FVKESK. CDR3 nucleotides: TGTGCCAGCAGCCGTATTCAGGGGGGACTCCAAGAGACCCAGTACTTC. Translated: CASSRIQGGLQETQYF.

This clonotype turned up a few times. The chain uses TRBV5-1 and TRBJ1-2, with 8 bases fitting TRBD1. Germline assignment: CDR1 SGHRS and CDR2 YFSETQ. The CDR3 has 16 residues. V shed 7 bases, J shed 3 bases, and the junction held 14 bases outside the gene matches. CDR3 protein: CASHATPTGVDYGYTF. CDR3 coding DNA: TGCGCCAGCCATGCCACCCCGACAGGGGTCGACTATGGCTACACCTTC.

The genes are TRBV10-2 and TRBJ1-4; TRBD1 matches at 8 bases. From germline, CDR1 is WSHSY and CDR2 SAAADI. The CDR3 is 19 residues long. V lost 3 bases, J lost 2 bases, and 14 bases stayed unmatched. CDR3 sequence reads: CASSDALGQGGRTNEKLFF. DNA of the CDR3: TGCGCCAGCAGTGACGCTTTAGGACAGGGAGGAAGGACTAATGAAAAACTGTTTTTT.

The chain carries TRBV12-3 or TRBV12-4 and TRBJ1-1; tentative D call: TRBD1 (5 bases). Trimming left V 5 bases short and J 5 bases short, with 12 bases between. The CDR3 contains 13 residues. CDR3 loop: CASSRRGGTEAFF. CDR3 coding DNA: TGTGCCAGCAGTCGAAGGGGAGGGACTGAAGCTTTCTTT.

This chain joins TRBV29-1 and TRBJ2-7; 8 bases align to TRBD1. Trimming at V came to 5 bases and at J to 6 bases, leaving 12 bases not matched to a gene. CDR1 SQVTM and CDR2 ANQGSEA come from the germline V gene. The CDR3 is 14 residues long. CDR3 region: CSVHSGTGEAEQYF. In DNA form, the CDR3 reads TGCAGCGTTCACAGTGGGACAGGCGAAGCCGAGCAGTACTTC.

The CDR3 sequence is CSANTGGAYEQYF. The CDR3 DNA sequence: TGCAGTGCAAACACAGGGGGCGCCTACGAGCAGTACTTC. This rearrangement joins TRBV20-1 to TRBJ2-7, with 9 bases that match TRBD1. J gave up 2 bases and V 6 bases, and 5 bases lay outside the gene matches. The germline V gene has CDR1 DFQATT and CDR2 SNEGSKA (reference sequence). The CDR3 sequence is 13 residues long.

The chain joins TRBV7-9 to TRBJ2-5; D call uncertain. V was shortened by 2 bases and J by 0 bases, with 10 bases between the two germline ends. The V gene's germline CDR1 is SEHNR and CDR2 FQNEAQ (reference sequence). This CDR3 region has 15 residues. This chain's CDR3 is CASSLLRRDQETQYF. CDR3 in DNA: TGTGCCAGCAGCTTATTACGCCGGGACCAAGAGACCCAGTACTTC.

In its sample, this clonotype was seen a few times. This sequence joins TRBV7-9 and TRBJ2-1; possible D gene TRBD1, 6 bases. The CDR3 contains 16 residues. V lost 1 base and J lost 2, with 12 bases in between. Germline CDR1 is SEHNR and CDR2 is FQNEAQ (reference sequence). CDR3 amino acids: CASSLDRAVTYNEQFF. DNA for the CDR3: TGTGCCAGCAGCTTAGACAGGGCCGTTACCTACAATGAGCAGTTCTTC.